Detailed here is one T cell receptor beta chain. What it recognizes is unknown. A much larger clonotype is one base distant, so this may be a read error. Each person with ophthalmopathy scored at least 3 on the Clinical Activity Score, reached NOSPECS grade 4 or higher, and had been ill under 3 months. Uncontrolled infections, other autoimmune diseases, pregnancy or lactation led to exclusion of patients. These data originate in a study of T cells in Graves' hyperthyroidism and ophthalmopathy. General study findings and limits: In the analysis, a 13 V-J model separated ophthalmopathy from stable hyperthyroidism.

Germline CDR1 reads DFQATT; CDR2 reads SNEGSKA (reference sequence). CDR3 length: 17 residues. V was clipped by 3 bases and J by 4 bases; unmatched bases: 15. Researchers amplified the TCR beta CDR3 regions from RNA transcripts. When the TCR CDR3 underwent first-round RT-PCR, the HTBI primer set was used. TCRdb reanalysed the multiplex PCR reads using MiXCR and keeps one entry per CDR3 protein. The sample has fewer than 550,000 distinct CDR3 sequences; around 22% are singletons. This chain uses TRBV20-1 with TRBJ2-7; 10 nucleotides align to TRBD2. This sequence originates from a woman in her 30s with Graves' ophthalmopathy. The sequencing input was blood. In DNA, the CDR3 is TGCAGTGCTAGGGTTATAGCGGGAGGCCTCGGTGAGTACGAGCAGTACTTC. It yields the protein CSARVIAGGLGEYEQYF.